The clone carrying this TCR beta chain was recorded only once. As yet, its antigen is unknown. Deletions cut 0 bases from V and 8 bases from J, with 7 bases between. Germline V gives CDR1 DFQATT, CDR2 SNEGSKA (reference sequence). CDR3 length: 11 residues. Profiling relied on immunoSEQ multiplex PCR, and the TCRdb table lists in-frame clones only, not all of them. The table lists some 20,000 clones, roughly 89% of them singletons. The data stem from a study of lymphopenia after photon versus proton radiotherapy. Whole-study findings and limits: A bigger post-nadir fall in TCR diversity correlated inversely with survival time in deceased patients.

The origin of this receptor is an elderly man with esophageal cancer. V gene TRBV20-1 combines with J gene TRBJ1-1, with D perhaps TRBD1 (5 bases). This specimen consisted of peripheral blood, obtained from a patient treated with proton-based radiotherapy. CDR3 sequence (DNA): TGCAGTGCTAGAGACAGGGAGGAAGCTTTCTTT. This gives the protein CSARDREEAFF.